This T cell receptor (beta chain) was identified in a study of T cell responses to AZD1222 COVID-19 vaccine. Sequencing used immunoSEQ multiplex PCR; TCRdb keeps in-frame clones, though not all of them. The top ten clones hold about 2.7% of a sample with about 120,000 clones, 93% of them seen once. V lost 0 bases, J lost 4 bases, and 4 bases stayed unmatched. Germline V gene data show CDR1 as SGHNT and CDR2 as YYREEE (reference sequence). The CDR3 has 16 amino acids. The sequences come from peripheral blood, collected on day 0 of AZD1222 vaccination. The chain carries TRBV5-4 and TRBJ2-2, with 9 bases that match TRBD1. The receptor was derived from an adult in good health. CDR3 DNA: TGTGCCAGCAGCTTGGCCGGGACAGGGATCACCGGGGAGCTGTTTTTT. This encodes CASSLAGTGITGELFF.